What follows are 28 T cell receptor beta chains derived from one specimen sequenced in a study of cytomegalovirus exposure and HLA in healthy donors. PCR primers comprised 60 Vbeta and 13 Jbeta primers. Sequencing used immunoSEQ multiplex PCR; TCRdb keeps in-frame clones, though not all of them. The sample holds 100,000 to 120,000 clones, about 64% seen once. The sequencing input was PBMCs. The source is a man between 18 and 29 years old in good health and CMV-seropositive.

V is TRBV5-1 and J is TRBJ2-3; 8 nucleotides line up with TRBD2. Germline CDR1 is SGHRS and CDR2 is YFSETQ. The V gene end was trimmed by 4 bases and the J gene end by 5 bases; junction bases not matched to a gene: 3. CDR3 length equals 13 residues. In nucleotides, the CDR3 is TGCGCCAGCAGCCCCCGGGGGGGAGATACGCAGTATTTT. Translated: CASSPRGGDTQYF.

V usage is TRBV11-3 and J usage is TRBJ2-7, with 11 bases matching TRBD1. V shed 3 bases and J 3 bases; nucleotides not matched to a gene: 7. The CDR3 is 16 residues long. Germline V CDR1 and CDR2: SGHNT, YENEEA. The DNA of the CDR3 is TGTGCCAGCAGCTTCGACGGGACAGGGGGAGGCTACGAGCAGTACTTC. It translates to CASSFDGTGGGYEQYF.

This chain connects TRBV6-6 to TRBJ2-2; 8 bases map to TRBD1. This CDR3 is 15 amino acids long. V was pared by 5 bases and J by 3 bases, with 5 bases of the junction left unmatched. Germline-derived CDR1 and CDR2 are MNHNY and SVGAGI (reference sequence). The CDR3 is CASSKQGVDTGELFF. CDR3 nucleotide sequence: TGTGCCAGCAGTAAACAGGGGGTGGACACCGGGGAGCTGTTTTTT.

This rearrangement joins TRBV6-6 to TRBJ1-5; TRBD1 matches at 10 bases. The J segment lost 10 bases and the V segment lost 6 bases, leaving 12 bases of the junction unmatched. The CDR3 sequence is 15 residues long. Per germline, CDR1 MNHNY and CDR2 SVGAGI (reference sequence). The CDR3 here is CASSSGQGVSVPQHF. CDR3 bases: TGTGCCAGCAGCAGTGGACAGGGGGTTAGTGTCCCCCAGCATTTT.

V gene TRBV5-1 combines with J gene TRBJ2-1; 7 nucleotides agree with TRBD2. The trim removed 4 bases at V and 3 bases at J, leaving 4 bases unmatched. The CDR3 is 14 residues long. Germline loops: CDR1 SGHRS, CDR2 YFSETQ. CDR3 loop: CASSPGGYYNEQFF. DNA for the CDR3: TGCGCCAGCAGCCCGGGGGGTTACTACAATGAGCAGTTCTTC.

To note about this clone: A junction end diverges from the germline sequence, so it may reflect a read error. This CDR3 is CASSRLGETQHF. DNA of the CDR3: TGTGCCAGTAGTAGGCTTGGGGAGACCCAGCACTTC. This chain links TRBV19 with TRBJ2-5; D perhaps matches TRBD2 (5 bases). CDR1 is LNHDA and CDR2 is SQIVND in the germline V gene (reference sequence). There are 12 residues in the CDR3.

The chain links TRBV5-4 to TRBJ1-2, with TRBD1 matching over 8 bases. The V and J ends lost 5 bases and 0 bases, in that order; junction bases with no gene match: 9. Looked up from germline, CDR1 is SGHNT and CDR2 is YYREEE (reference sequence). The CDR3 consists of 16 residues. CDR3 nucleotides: TGTGCCAGCAGTATATTTGGGGACAGGTCTAACTATGGCTACACCTTC. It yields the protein CASSIFGDRSNYGYTF.

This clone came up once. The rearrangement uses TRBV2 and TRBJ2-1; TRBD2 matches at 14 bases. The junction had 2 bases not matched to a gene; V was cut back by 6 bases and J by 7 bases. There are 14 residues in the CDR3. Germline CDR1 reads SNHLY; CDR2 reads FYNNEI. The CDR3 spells CASSGLAGGNEQFF. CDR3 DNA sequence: TGTGCCAGCAGCGGACTAGCGGGGGGTAATGAGCAGTTCTTC.

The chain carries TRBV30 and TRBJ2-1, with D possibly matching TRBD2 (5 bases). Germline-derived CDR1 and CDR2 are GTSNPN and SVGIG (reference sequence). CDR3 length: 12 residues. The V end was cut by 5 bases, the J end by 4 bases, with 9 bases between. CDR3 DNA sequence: TGTGCCTGGGATAGCGTGTACAATGAGCAGTTCTTC. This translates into CAWDSVYNEQFF.

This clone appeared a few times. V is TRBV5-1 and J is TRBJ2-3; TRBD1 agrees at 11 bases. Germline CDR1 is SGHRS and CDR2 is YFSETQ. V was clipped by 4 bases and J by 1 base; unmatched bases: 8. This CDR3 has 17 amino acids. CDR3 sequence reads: CASSSRTGGAGTDTQYF. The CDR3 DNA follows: TGCGCCAGCAGCAGCCGGACAGGGGGCGCTGGCACAGATACGCAGTATTTT.

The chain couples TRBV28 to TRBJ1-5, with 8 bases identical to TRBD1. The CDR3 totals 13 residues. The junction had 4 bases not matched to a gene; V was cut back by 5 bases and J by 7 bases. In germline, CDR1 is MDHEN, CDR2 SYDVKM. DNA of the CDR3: TGTGCCAGCAGTCAACAGGGGGGCCAGCCCCAGCATTTT. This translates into CASSQQGGQPQHF.

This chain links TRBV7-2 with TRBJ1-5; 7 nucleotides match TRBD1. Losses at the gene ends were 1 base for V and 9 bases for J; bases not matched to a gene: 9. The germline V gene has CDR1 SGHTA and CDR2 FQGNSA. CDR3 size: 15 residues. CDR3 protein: CASSLGTGTVGPQHF. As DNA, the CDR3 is TGTGCCAGCAGCTTAGGAACCGGGACAGTAGGGCCCCAGCATTTT.

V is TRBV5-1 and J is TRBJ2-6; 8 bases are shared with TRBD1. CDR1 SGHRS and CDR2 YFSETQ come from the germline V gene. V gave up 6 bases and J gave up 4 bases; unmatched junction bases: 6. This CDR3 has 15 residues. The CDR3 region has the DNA TGCGCCAGCAATCCAGGGGGCGCGGGGGCCAACGTCCTGACTTTC. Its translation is CASNPGGAGANVLTF.

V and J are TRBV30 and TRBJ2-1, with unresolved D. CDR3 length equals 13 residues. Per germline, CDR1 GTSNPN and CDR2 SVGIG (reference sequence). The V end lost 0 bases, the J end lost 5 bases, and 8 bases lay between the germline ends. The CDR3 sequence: CAWSVAHHNEQFF. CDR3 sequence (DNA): TGTGCCTGGAGTGTGGCCCACCACAATGAGCAGTTCTTC. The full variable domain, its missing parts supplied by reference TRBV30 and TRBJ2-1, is SQTIHQWPATLVQPVGSPLSLECTVEGTSNPNLYWYRQAAGRGLQLLFYSVGIGQISSEVPQNLSASRPQDRQFILSSKKLLLSDSGFYLCAWSVAHHNEQFFGPGTRLTVL.

The CDR3 here is CASSLPTGGGSPLHF. Written as DNA, the CDR3 is TGTGCCAGCAGCTTACCTACAGGGGGAGGTTCACCCCTCCACTTT. The J gene is TRBJ1-6, the V gene TRBV11-2; 8 bases map to TRBD1. The J segment lost 9 bases and the V segment lost 2 bases, leaving 6 bases of the junction unmatched. This CDR3 region has 15 residues. Germline V gene sequence: CDR1 SGHAT, CDR2 FQNNGV.

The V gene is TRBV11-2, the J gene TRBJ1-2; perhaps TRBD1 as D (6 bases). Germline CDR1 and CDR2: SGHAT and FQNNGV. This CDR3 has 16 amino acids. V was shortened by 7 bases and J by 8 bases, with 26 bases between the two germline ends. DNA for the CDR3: TGTGCCAGCACCGCCGGATTACAGGGTGAAATGACGGGCTACACCTTC. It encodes CASTAGLQGEMTGYTF.

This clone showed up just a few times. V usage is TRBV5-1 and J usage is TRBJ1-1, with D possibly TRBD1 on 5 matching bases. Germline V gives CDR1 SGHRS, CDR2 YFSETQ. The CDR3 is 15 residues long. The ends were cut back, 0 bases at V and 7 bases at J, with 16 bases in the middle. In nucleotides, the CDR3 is TGCGCCAGCAGCTTGGCGGGGGTATTTGTCAGTGAAGCTTTCTTT. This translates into CASSLAGVFVSEAFF.

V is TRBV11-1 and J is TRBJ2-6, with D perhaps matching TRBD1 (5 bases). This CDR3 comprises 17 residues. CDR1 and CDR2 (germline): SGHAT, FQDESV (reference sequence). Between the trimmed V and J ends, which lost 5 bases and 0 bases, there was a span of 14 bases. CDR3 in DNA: TGTGCCAGCAGCCCAAGGGTCAGGGTCTCTGGGGCCAACGTCCTGACTTTC. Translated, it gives CASSPRVRVSGANVLTF.

The CDR3 sequence is CASTWTEAEETQYF. For the CDR3, the DNA is TGTGCCAGCACGTGGACAGAGGCGGAGGAGACCCAGTACTTC. The V gene is TRBV2, the J gene TRBJ2-5; tentatively, D is TRBD1 (6 bases). Trimming pared 7 bases from V and 5 bases from J, leaving 17 bases between. Germline V gene sequence: CDR1 SNHLY, CDR2 FYNNEI. This CDR3 contains 14 residues.

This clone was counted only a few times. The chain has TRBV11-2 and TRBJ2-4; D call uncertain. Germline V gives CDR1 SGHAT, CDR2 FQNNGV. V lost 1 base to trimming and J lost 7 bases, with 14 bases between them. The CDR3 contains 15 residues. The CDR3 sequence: CASSLAGAAWNIQYF. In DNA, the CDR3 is TGTGCCAGCAGCTTAGCTGGCGCGGCATGGAACATTCAGTACTTC.

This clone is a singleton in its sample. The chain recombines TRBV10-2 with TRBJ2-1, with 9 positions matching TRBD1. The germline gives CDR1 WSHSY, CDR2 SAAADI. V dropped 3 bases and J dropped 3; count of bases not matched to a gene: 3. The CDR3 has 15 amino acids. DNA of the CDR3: TGCGCCAGCAGTGAAGGGACAGGGAACTACAATGAGCAGTTCTTC. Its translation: CASSEGTGNYNEQFF.

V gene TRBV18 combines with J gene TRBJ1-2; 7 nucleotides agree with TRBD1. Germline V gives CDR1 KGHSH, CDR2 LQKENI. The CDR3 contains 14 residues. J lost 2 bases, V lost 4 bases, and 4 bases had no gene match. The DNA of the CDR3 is TGTGCCAGCTCACTGGACAGGAGGAACTATGGCTACACCTTC. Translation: CASSLDRRNYGYTF.

The CDR3, as DNA: TGTGCCAGTAGACTAGCGGGGAACACAGATACGCAGTATTTT. It encodes CASRLAGNTDTQYF. The V and J genes are TRBV19 and TRBJ2-3; 10 bases are a match to TRBD2. The CDR3 totals 14 residues. With V trimmed by 6 bases and J by 2 bases, 2 bases remained unmatched. Germline V lookup: CDR1 LNHDA, CDR2 SQIVND (reference sequence).

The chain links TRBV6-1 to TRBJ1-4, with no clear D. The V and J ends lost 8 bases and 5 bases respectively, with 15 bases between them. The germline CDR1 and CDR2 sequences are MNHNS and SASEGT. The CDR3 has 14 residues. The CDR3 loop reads CASSPRGLNEKLFF. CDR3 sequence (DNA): TGTGCCAGCTCGCCCCGGGGTCTAAATGAAAAACTGTTTTTT.

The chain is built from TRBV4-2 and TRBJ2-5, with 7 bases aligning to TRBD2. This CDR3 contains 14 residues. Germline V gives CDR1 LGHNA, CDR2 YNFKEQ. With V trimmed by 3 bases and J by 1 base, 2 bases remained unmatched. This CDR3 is CASSQGGSQETQYF. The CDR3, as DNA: TGTGCCAGCAGCCAGGGGGGGAGCCAAGAGACCCAGTACTTC.

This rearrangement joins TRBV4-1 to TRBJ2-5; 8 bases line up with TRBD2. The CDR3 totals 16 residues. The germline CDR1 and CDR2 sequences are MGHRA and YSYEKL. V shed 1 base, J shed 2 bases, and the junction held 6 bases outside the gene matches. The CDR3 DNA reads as TGCGCCAGCAGCCAAGCCCCGGGACTAGGACAAGAGACCCAGTACTTC. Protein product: CASSQAPGLGQETQYF.

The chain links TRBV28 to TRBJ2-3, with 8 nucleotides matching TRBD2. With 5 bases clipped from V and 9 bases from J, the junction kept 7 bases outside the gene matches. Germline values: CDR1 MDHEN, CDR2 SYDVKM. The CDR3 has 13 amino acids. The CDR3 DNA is TGTGCCAGCAGTGGGGGACTAGGGTTGACGCAGTATTTT. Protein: CASSGGLGLTQYF.

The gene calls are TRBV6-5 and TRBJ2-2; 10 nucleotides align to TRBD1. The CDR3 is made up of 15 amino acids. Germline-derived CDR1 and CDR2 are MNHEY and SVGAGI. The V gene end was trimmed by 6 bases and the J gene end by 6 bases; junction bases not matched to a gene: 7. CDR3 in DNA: TGTGCCAGCAGGACCGGGACAGGGGAGGCCGGGGAGCTGTTTTTT. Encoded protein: CASRTGTGEAGELFF.